Sequencing of this T cell receptor (beta chain) was carried out in a study of T cells in Graves' hyperthyroidism and ophthalmopathy. V shed 4 bases and J 7 bases; nucleotides not matched to a gene: 9. This CDR3 region has 15 residues. Germline loops: CDR1 MNHNS, CDR2 SASEGT. TCR beta CDR3 region amplification was performed from RNA transcripts. The HTBI primer set drove a first-round RT-PCR of the TCR CDR3. TCRdb reprocessed the multiplex PCR reads via MiXCR and lists one record per CDR3 protein. The table lists a few hundred thousand distinct CDR3 sequences, 15% to 17% of them singletons. This clonotype appeared a few times.

This chain links TRBV6-1 with TRBJ1-5, with TRBD1 matching over 8 bases. The TCR sequence derives from a woman under 40 with Graves' hyperthyroidism. Sequenced input: blood. The CDR3 DNA is TGTGCCAGCAGTGCCGGGACAGGTGGCCGCCAGCCCCAGCATTTT. Its translation: CASSAGTGGRQPQHF.